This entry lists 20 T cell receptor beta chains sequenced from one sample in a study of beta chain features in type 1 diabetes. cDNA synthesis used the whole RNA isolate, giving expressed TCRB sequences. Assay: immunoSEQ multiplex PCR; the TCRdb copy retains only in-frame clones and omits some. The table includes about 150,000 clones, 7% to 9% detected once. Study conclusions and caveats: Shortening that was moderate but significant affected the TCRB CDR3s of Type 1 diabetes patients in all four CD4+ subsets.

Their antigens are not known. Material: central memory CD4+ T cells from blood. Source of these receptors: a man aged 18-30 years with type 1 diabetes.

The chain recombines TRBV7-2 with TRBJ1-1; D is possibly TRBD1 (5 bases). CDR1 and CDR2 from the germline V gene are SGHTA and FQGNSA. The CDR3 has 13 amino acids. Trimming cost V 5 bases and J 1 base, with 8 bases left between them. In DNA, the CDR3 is TGTGCCAGCAGCCGCACAGGGAACACTGAAGCTTTCTTT. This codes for CASSRTGNTEAFF.

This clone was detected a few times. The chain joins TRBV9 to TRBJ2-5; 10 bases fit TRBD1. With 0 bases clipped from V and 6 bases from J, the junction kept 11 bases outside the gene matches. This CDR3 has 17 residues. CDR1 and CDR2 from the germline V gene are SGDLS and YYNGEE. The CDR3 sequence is CASSVATSGTGEQTQYF. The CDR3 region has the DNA TGTGCCAGCAGCGTAGCTACGAGTGGGACAGGGGAACAGACCCAGTACTTC.

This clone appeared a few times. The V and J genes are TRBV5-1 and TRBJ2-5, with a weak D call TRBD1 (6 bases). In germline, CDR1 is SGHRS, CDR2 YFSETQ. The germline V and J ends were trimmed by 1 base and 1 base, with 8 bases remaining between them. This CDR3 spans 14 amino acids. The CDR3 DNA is TGCGCCAGCAGCTTGCAGGGGCCCCAAGAGACCCAGTACTTC. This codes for CASSLQGPQETQYF.

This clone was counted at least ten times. The CDR3 sequence: CSVIGTGYNEQFF. CDR3 coding DNA: TGCAGCGTTATCGGGACAGGGTACAATGAGCAGTTCTTC. V is TRBV29-1 and J is TRBJ2-1, with TRBD1 matching 9 bases. The CDR3 has 13 amino acids. Germline CDR1 SQVTM, CDR2 ANQGSEA. The J segment lost 4 bases and the V segment lost 5 bases, leaving 3 bases of the junction unmatched.

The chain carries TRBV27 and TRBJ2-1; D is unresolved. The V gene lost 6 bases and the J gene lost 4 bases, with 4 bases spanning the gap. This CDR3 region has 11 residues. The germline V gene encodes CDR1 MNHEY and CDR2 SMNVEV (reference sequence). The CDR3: CASSQYNEQFF. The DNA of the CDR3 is TGTGCCAGCAGCCAATACAATGAGCAGTTCTTC.

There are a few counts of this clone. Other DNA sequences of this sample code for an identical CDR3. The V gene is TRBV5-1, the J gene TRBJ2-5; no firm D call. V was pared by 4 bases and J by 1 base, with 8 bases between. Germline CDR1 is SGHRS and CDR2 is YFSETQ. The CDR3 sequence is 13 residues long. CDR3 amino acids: CASSDQVQETQYF. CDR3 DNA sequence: TGCGCCAGCAGCGACCAGGTCCAAGAGACCCAGTACTTC.

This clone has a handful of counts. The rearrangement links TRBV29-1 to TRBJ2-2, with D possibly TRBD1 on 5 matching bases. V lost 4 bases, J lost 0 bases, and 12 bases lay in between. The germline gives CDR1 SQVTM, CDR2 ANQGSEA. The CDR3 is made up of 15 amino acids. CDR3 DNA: TGCAGCGTTGGACACAGGTTTGCGAACACCGGGGAGCTGTTTTTT. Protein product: CSVGHRFANTGELFF.

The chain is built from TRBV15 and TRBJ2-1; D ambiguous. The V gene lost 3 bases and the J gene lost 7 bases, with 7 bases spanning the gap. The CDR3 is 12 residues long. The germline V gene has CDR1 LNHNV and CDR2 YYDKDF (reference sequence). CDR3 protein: CATSRFGNEQFF. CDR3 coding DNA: TGTGCCACCAGCAGGTTCGGGAATGAGCAGTTCTTC. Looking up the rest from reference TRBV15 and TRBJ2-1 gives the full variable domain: DAMVIQNPRYQVTQFGKPVTLSCSQTLNHNVMYWYQQKSSQAPKLLFHYYDKDFNNEADTPDNFQSRRPNTSFCFLDIRSPGLGDTAMYLCATSRFGNEQFFGPGTRLTVL.

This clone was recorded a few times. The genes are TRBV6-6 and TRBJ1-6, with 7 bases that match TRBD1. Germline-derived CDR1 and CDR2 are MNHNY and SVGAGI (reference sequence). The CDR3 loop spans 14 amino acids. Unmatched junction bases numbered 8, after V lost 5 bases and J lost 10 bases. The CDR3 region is CASSLGQEVSPLHF. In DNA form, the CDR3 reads TGTGCCAGCAGTCTCGGACAGGAGGTATCACCCCTCCACTTT.

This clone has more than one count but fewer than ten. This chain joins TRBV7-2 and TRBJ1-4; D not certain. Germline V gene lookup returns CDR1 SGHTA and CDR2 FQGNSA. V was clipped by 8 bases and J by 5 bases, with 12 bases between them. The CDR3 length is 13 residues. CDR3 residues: CASRRDGNEKLFF. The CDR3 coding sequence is TGTGCCAGCCGTCGAGACGGGAATGAAAAACTGTTTTTT.

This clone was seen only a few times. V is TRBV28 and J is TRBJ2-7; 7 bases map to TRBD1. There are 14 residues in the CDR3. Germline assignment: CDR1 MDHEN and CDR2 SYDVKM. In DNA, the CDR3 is TGTGCGGTAAACAGGGGCGAACCGAGGGGGGAGCAGTACTTC. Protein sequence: CAVNRGEPRGEQYF.

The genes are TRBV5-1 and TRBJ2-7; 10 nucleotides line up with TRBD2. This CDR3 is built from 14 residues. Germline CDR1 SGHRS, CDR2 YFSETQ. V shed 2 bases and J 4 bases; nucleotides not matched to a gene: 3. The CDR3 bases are TGCGCCAGCAGCTTAGCGGGAGGGTTGTACGAGCAGTACTTC. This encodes CASSLAGGLYEQYF.

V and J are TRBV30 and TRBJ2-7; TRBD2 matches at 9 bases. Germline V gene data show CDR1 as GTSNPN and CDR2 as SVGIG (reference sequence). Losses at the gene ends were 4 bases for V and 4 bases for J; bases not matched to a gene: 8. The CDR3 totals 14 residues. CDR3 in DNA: TGTGCCTGGACTGCCGGGACTAGCAGGTACGAGCAGTACTTC. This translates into CAWTAGTSRYEQYF.

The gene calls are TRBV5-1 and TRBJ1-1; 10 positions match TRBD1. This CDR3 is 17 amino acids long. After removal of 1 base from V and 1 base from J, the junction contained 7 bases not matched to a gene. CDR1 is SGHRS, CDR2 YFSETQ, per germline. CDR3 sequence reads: CASSLLGTGVGNTEAFF. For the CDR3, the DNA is TGCGCCAGCAGCTTGCTTGGGACAGGGGTGGGGAACACTGAAGCTTTCTTT.

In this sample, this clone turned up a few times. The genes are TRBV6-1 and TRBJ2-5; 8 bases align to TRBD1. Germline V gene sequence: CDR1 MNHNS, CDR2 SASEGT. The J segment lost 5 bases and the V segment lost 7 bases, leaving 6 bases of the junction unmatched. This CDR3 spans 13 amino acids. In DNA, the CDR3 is TGTGCCAGCACCCGACAGGGGAGTGAGACCCAGTACTTC. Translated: CASTRQGSETQYF.

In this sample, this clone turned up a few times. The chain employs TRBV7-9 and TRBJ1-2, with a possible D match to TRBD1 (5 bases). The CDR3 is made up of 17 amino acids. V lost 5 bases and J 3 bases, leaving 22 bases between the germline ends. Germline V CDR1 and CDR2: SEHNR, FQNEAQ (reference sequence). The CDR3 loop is CASSPRGRGDSDYGYTF. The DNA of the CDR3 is TGTGCCAGCAGCCCGCGGGGACGGGGGGATTCTGACTATGGCTACACCTTC.

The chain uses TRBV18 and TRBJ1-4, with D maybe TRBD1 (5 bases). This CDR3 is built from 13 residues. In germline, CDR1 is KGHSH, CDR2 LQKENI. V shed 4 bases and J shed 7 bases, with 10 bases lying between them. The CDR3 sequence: CASSLRVGEKLFF. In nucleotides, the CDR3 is TGTGCCAGCTCACTCAGGGTGGGTGAAAAACTGTTTTTT. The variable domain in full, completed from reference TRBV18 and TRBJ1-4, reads NAGVMQNPRHLVRRRGQEARLRCSPMKGHSHVYWYRQLPEEGLKFMVYLQKENIIDESGMPKERFSAEFPKEGPSILRIQQVVRGDSAAYFCASSLRVGEKLFFGSGTQLSVL.

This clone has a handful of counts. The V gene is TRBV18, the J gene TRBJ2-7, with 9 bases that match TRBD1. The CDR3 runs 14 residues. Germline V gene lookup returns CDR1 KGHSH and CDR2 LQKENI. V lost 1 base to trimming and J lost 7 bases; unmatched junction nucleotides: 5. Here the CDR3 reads CASSPLGTGKEQYF. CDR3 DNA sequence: TGTGCCAGCTCACCACTTGGGACAGGGAAAGAGCAGTACTTC.

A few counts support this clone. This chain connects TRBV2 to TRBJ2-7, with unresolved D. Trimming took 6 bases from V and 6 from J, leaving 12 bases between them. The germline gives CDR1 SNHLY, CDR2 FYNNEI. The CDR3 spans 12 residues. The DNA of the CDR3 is TGTGCCAGCAGCGTGACCCGAGGCGAGCAGTACTTC. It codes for CASSVTRGEQYF.

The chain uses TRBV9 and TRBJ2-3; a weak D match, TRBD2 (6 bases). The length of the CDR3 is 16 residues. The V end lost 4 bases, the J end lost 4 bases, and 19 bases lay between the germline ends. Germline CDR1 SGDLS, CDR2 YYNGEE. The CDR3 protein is CASSFRTGRPPDTQYF. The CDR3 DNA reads TGTGCCAGCAGCTTTCGGACGGGGAGGCCCCCAGATACGCAGTATTTT.